This T cell receptor beta chain is drawn from a study of cytomegalovirus exposure and HLA in healthy donors. Whole-study results and caveats: Some V segments (TRBV6-2 and TRBV6-3 among them) were excluded as indistinguishable. Follow-up analysis later connected one missense variant in DCLRE1C with trimming of TCR beta V- and J-genes. Sequencing probably produced one cluster of sequence variants that were highly shared. Later on, an analysis tied approximately 17,000 TCR beta sequences to HLA alleles at 0.05 false discovery rate.

Per the germline V gene, CDR1 is SGHTA and CDR2 is FQGNSA. The V gene end was trimmed by 7 bases and the J gene end by 1 base; junction bases not matched to a gene: 5. This CDR3 spans 15 amino acids. The PCR used 60 Vbeta and 13 Jbeta primers. Clones were sequenced by immunoSEQ multiplex PCR, and TCRdb holds only the in-frame ones, with some missing. The data contain roughly 200,000 clones, about 89% of them singletons. Notes on this clone: The antigen remains undetermined.

The gene calls are TRBV7-2 and TRBJ2-3, with 10 bases lining up with TRBD2. This receptor was taken from a woman aged 18-35 years in good health and CMV-seronegative. The specimen was PBMCs. The CDR3, as DNA: TGTGCCAGCAAACCTGGGACTAGCGGCACAGATACGCAGTATTTT. It specifies CASKPGTSGTDTQYF.